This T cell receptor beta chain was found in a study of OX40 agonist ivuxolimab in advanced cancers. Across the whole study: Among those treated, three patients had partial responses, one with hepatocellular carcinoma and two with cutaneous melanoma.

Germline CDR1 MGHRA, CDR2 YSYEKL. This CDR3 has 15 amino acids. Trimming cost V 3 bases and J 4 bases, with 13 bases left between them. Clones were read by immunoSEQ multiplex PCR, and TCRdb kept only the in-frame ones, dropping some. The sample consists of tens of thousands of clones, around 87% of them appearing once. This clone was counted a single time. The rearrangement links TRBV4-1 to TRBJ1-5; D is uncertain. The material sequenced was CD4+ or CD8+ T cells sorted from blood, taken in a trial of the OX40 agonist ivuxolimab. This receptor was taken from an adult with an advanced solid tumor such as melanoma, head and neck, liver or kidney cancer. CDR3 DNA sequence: TGCGCCAGCAGCCACCCAACGGCATGGAATCAGCCCCAGCATTTT. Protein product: CASSHPTAWNQPQHF.